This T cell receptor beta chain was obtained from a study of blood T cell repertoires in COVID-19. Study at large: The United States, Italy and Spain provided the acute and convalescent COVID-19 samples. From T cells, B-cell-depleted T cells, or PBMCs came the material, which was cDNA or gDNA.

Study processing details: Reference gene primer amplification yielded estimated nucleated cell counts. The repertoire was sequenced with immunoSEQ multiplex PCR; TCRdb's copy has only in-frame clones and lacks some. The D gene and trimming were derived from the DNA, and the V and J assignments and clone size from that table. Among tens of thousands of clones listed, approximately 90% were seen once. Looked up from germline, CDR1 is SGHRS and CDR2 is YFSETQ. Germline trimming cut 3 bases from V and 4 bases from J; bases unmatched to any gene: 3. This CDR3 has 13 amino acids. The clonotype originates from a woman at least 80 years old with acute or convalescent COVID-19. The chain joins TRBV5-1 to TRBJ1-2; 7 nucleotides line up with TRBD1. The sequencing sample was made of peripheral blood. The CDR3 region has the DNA TGCGCCAGCAGCTGGGGACAGTCCTATGGCTACACCTTC. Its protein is CASSWGQSYGYTF. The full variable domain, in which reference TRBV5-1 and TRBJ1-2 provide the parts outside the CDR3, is KAGVTQTPRYLIKTRGQQVTLSCSPISGHRSVSWYQQTPGQGLQFLFEYFSETQRNKGNFPGRFSGRQFSNSRSEMNVSTLELGDSALYLCASSWGQSYGYTFGSGTRLTVV.